These 29 T cell receptor beta chains originate from one sample sequenced in a study of spatial heterogeneity in lung cancer. MiXCR, run by TCRdb on the 5' RACE reads, gives a single entry per CDR3 protein. The sample has about 23,000 distinct CDR3 sequences, approximately 3% seen once. Time point meaning: sample taken at primary tumor resection. Sequencing used PBMCs, obtained at surgery. The source of these receptors is a female donor with early-stage non-small cell lung cancer.

In its sample, this clonotype was seen many times. The chain links TRBV5-1 to TRBJ2-7; D uncertain. Trimming removed 0 bases from V and 3 bases from J, with 13 bases in between. This CDR3 spans 15 amino acids. The germline gives CDR1 SGHRS, CDR2 YFSETQ. CDR3 region: CASSLAAAYIYEQYF. CDR3 sequence (DNA): TGCGCCAGCAGCTTGGCGGCAGCTTATATCTACGAGCAGTACTTC.

This clonotype was counted many times. This chain connects TRBV6-5 to TRBJ2-2; TRBD2 matches at 7 bases. CDR1 is MNHEY, CDR2 SVGAGI, per germline. V lost 2 bases and J lost 6; bases outside the gene matches: 6. This CDR3 has 15 amino acids. CDR3 sequence (DNA): TGTGCCAGCAGTTACCGGGAGGCCGTTTCCGGGGAGCTGTTTTTT. It codes for CASSYREAVSGELFF.

This clonotype was counted ten times or more. The rearrangement uses TRBV4-1 and TRBJ1-1; D may be TRBD1 (6 bases). Germline V gene lookup returns CDR1 MGHRA and CDR2 YSYEKL. The length of the CDR3 is 15 residues. V lost 4 bases to trimming and J lost 6 bases, with 18 bases between them. The DNA for the CDR3 is TGCGCCAGCAGCCTCAGGCACCAACAGGGTCCTGAAGCTTTCTTT. Translation gives CASSLRHQQGPEAFF.

Ten or more counts support this clonotype. The rearrangement uses TRBV5-1 and TRBJ1-2; the D gene is possibly TRBD1 (5 bases). The CDR3 totals 15 residues. The germline CDR1 and CDR2 sequences are SGHRS and YFSETQ. V lost 1 base to trimming and J lost 1 base, with 11 bases between them. CDR3 coding DNA: TGCGCCAGCAGCTTGTATCAGGGCGATAACTATGGCTACACCTTC. This codes for CASSLYQGDNYGYTF.

At least ten counts were recorded for this clonotype. V gene TRBV5-1 combines with J gene TRBJ2-1; D unresolved. The CDR3 loop spans 14 amino acids. Trimming left V 4 bases short and J 3 bases short, with 11 bases between. CDR1 and CDR2 (germline): SGHRS, YFSETQ. CDR3 in DNA: TGCGCCAGCAGCCCTTGGGGTAGCTACAATGAGCAGTTCTTC. This gives the protein CASSPWGSYNEQFF.

This clonotype was counted at least ten times. This chain uses TRBV18 with TRBJ2-4; 11 bases match TRBD1. CDR3 length: 15 residues. Germline V CDR1 and CDR2: KGHSH, LQKENI. Unmatched junction bases numbered 6, after V lost 3 bases and J lost 8 bases. DNA of the CDR3: TGTGCCAGCTCACCCGGACAGGGGGCGAGAGACATTCAGTACTTC. It specifies CASSPGQGARDIQYF.

Many counts were recorded for this clonotype. This chain links TRBV7-8 with TRBJ2-5; 10 bases align to TRBD2. V lost 1 base to trimming and J lost 6 bases; unmatched junction nucleotides: 8. Germline CDR1 is SGHVS and CDR2 is FQNEAQ. There are 16 residues in the CDR3. The CDR3 nucleotides read TGTGCCAGCAGCTTAGATCAGCGGGAGGGCCTGAAGACCCAGTACTTC. As protein: CASSLDQREGLKTQYF.

This clonotype was recorded at least ten times. V is TRBV28 and J is TRBJ2-7; D possibly corresponds to TRBD2 (5 bases). The ends were cut back, 4 bases at V and 4 bases at J, with 11 bases in the middle. The V gene's germline CDR1 is MDHEN and CDR2 SYDVKM. CDR3 length equals 13 residues. CDR3 bases: TGTGCCAGCAGTTATGGGGAGACGTACGAGCAGTACTTC. Translated: CASSYGETYEQYF. The whole variable domain, filled in from reference TRBV28 and TRBJ2-7, reads DVKVTQSSRYLVKRTGEKVFLECVQDMDHENMFWYRQDPGLGLRLIYFSYDVKMKEKGDIPEGYSVSREKKERFSLILESASTNQTSMYLCASSYGETYEQYFGPGTRLTVT.

This clonotype was seen at least ten times. This rearrangement joins TRBV11-2 to TRBJ1-2; D gene ambiguous. The CDR3 has 14 amino acids. The germline V gene encodes CDR1 SGHAT and CDR2 FQNNGV. The V and J ends lost 6 bases and 6 bases respectively, with 17 bases between them. The CDR3 coding sequence is TGTGCCAGCAGTTCACATGGGGTATTGCATGGCTACACCTTC. Amino acids: CASSSHGVLHGYTF.

Ten or more counts support this clonotype. The chain is built from TRBV6-2 or TRBV6-3 and TRBJ2-7; D ambiguous. The CDR3 loop spans 17 amino acids. The germline CDR1 and CDR2 sequences are MNHEY and SVGEGT. Deletions cut 0 bases from V and 3 bases from J, with 18 bases between. CDR3 nucleotide sequence: TGTGCCAGCAGTTACTCGCGGAAAGGGTTGGTGGACTACGAGCAGTACTTC. Translating it yields CASSYSRKGLVDYEQYF.

This clonotype was detected ten times or more. The rearrangement uses TRBV18 and TRBJ1-5; no reliable D call. This CDR3 has 14 amino acids. Germline CDR1 and CDR2: KGHSH and LQKENI. Deletions cut 5 bases from V and 2 bases from J, with 10 bases between. The CDR3: CASSGNKGNQPQHF. As DNA, the CDR3 is TGTGCCAGCTCAGGGAATAAGGGCAATCAGCCCCAGCATTTT.

At least ten counts were recorded for this clonotype. This sequence joins TRBV15 and TRBJ1-4; D is unresolved. The CDR3 extends over 13 amino acids. Germline CDR1 is LNHNV and CDR2 is YYDKDF (reference sequence). The V gene lost 0 bases and the J gene lost 5 bases, with 4 bases spanning the gap. In nucleotides, the CDR3 is TGTGCCACCAGCAGAGATTTAAATGAAAAACTGTTTTTT. This gives the protein CATSRDLNEKLFF.

This clonotype was recorded at least ten times. J is TRBJ1-5 and V is TRBV11-2; D gene ambiguous. The CDR3 runs to 13 residues. Germline V gene lookup returns CDR1 SGHAT and CDR2 FQNNGV. Trimming pared 2 bases from V and 9 bases from J, leaving 11 bases between. CDR3 loop: CASSLSRGRPQHF. CDR3 nucleotide sequence: TGTGCCAGCAGCTTAAGTCGCGGGCGGCCCCAGCATTTT.

This clonotype was recorded many times. V is TRBV2 and J is TRBJ2-7, with a possible D match to TRBD1 (6 bases). Germline V gene data show CDR1 as SNHLY and CDR2 as FYNNEI. V was trimmed by 2 bases and J by 6 bases, leaving 11 bases between them. The CDR3 runs to 13 residues. The CDR3 sequence: CASSEQGLSEQYF. The CDR3 coding sequence is TGTGCCAGCAGTGAACAGGGGCTTAGCGAGCAGTACTTC.

Comment on this clonotype: A much larger clone sits a single nucleotide away, making a read error possible. The chain joins TRBV6-1 to TRBJ2-3; 9 bases are a match to TRBD2. The CDR3 is 14 amino acids. Germline CDR1 MNHNS, CDR2 SASEGT. The CDR3 region is CASTAREGRDMQYF. DNA for the CDR3: TGTGCCAGCACCGCGCGGGAGGGCCGAGATATGCAGTATTTT.

Many counts were recorded for this clonotype. The rearrangement links TRBV2 to TRBJ1-5; D unresolved. This CDR3 is built from 17 residues. Germline V CDR1 and CDR2: SNHLY, FYNNEI. Trimming pared 6 bases from V and 7 bases from J, leaving 25 bases between. CDR3 region: CASSPSASGGSGQPQHF. The CDR3 DNA reads TGTGCCAGCAGCCCCAGTGCGTCGGGCGGCTCTGGGCAGCCCCAGCATTTT.

The sample holds many counts of this clonotype. The gene calls are TRBV2 and TRBJ2-5; 9 nucleotides agree with TRBD2. The V gene's germline CDR1 is SNHLY and CDR2 FYNNEI. V lost 2 bases, J lost 1 base, and 5 bases stayed unmatched. The CDR3 is made up of 16 amino acids. CDR3 DNA sequence: TGTGCCAGCAGTGAACTGACTAGCGGTTCCCAAGAGACCCAGTACTTC. This gives the protein CASSELTSGSQETQYF. Looking up the rest from reference TRBV2 and TRBJ2-5 gives the full variable domain: EPEVTQTPSHQVTQMGQEVILRCVPISNHLYFYWYRQILGQKVEFLVSFYNNEISEKSEIFDDQFSVERPDGSNFTLKIRSTKLEDSAMYFCASSELTSGSQETQYFGPGTRLLVL.

This clonotype has only a few counts. The chain links TRBV5-6 to TRBJ2-1; 15 bases match TRBD2. CDR3 length equals 19 residues. Looked up from germline, CDR1 is SGHDT and CDR2 is YYEEEE. V lost 0 bases, J lost 6 bases, and 10 bases stayed unmatched. The CDR3, as DNA: TGTGCCAGCAGCTTGGAAGACTGGACTAGCGGGAGGGCCGTCAATGAGCAGTTCTTC. Translating gives CASSLEDWTSGRAVNEQFF. The full variable domain, completed using reference TRBV5-6 and TRBJ2-1, is DAGVTQSPTHLIKTRGQQVTLRCSPKSGHDTVSWYQQALGQGPQFIFQYYEEEERQRGNFPDRFSGHQFPNYSSELNVNALLLGDSALYLCASSLEDWTSGRAVNEQFFGPGTRLTVL.

This clonotype was recorded at least ten times. The CDR3, as DNA: TGCAGTGCTAGTGGCAGGGGGCGAAACCTGCAGTACTTC. As protein: CSASGRGRNLQYF. This chain connects TRBV20-1 to TRBJ2-7, with 8 bases that match TRBD1. The CDR3 totals 13 residues. From germline, CDR1 is DFQATT and CDR2 SNEGSKA (reference sequence). Trimming removed 3 bases from V and 9 bases from J; junction bases left unmatched: 10.

This clonotype has at least ten counts. The rearrangement joins TRBV7-3 to TRBJ1-2; D remains ambiguous. The CDR3 extends over 13 amino acids. Germline V gives CDR1 SGHTA, CDR2 FQGTGA. V lost 2 bases, J lost 6 bases, and 10 bases lay in between. CDR3 nucleotide sequence: TGTGCCAGCAGCTTAGGCGGTTTGAATGGCTACACCTTC. Amino acid sequence: CASSLGGLNGYTF. The whole variable domain, remainder taken from reference TRBV7-3 and TRBJ1-2, is GAGVSQTPSNKVTEKGKYVELRCDPISGHTALYWYRQSLGQGPEFLIYFQGTGAADDSGLPNDRFFAVRPEGSVSTLKIQRTERGDSAVYLCASSLGGLNGYTFGSGTRLTVV.

The V call is TRBV7-6, the J call TRBJ2-2, with D perhaps matching TRBD2 (6 bases). The V gene lost 5 bases and the J gene lost 5 bases, with 18 bases spanning the gap. The CDR3 is 16 residues long. Looked up from germline, CDR1 is SGHVS and CDR2 is FNYEAQ. The CDR3 region has the DNA TGTGCCAGCAGCCTAAAAGCGGGCACGCGGACCGGGGAGCTGTTTTTT. It specifies CASSLKAGTRTGELFF.

Many counts were recorded for this clonotype. The genes are TRBV28 and TRBJ2-7; the D is unclear. CDR1 and CDR2 (germline): MDHEN, SYDVKM. V lost 6 bases and J lost 0, with 6 bases in between. The CDR3 is 12 residues long. CDR3 region: CASRESSYEQYF. The CDR3 DNA reads as TGTGCCAGCAGGGAGAGCTCCTACGAGCAGTACTTC.

Ten or more counts support this clonotype. CDR3 DNA sequence: TGTGCCAGCATCAATCGGGACAGGGGTTACACCGGGGAGCTGTTTTTT. Translation: CASINRDRGYTGELFF. The rearrangement links TRBV2 to TRBJ2-2, with 10 bases identical to TRBD1. V lost 7 bases, J lost 3 bases, and 8 bases stayed unmatched. The CDR3 runs to 16 residues. CDR1 and CDR2 (germline): SNHLY, FYNNEI.

This clonotype is termed medium-sized. V gene TRBV29-1 combines with J gene TRBJ2-3; tentatively, D is TRBD1 or TRBD2 (5 bases each). V lost 3 bases to trimming and J lost 6 bases, with 16 bases between them. Looked up from germline, CDR1 is SQVTM and CDR2 is ANQGSEA. CDR3 length: 14 residues. In nucleotides, the CDR3 is TGCAGCGTTGATATGGGACCTCTGATCGATACGCAGTATTTT. Protein: CSVDMGPLIDTQYF.

By its share, this clonotype is medium-sized. The V gene is TRBV5-1, the J gene TRBJ2-1; 7 bases are shared with TRBD1. There are 13 residues in the CDR3. V shed 1 base and J 6 bases; nucleotides not matched to a gene: 1. Germline loops: CDR1 SGHRS, CDR2 YFSETQ. CDR3: CASSLTGVNEQFF. The CDR3 bases are TGCGCCAGCAGCTTGACAGGGGTCAATGAGCAGTTCTTC.

There are many counts of this clonotype. The chain carries TRBV3-1 and TRBJ1-1; TRBD1 agrees at 9 bases. Germline lookup yields CDR1 LGHDT and CDR2 YNNKEL (reference sequence). CDR3 length equals 15 residues. V gave up 0 bases and J gave up 3 bases; unmatched junction bases: 2. The CDR3 is CASSQETGGDTEAFF. Written as DNA, the CDR3 is TGTGCCAGCAGCCAAGAAACAGGGGGCGACACTGAAGCTTTCTTT.

In this sample, this clonotype turned up many times. V usage is TRBV5-4 and J usage is TRBJ2-2, with 11 bases matching TRBD2. The CDR3 loop spans 15 amino acids. In germline, CDR1 is SGHNT, CDR2 YYREEE (reference sequence). With 4 bases clipped from V and 6 bases from J, the junction kept 5 bases outside the gene matches. CDR3: CASSLAGGFSGELFF. The CDR3 DNA is TGTGCCAGCAGCCTAGCGGGAGGATTTTCCGGGGAGCTGTTTTTT.

This clonotype has a count of ten or more. The gene calls are TRBV12-3 or TRBV12-4 and TRBJ2-1; a weak D match, TRBD2 (5 bases). The CDR3 sequence is 14 residues long. V lost 3 bases to trimming and J lost 4 bases, with 10 bases between them. The CDR3 reads CASSFATTYNEQFF. The CDR3, as DNA: TGTGCCAGCAGTTTTGCGACTACTTACAATGAGCAGTTCTTC.

This clonotype was found many times. The chain has TRBV12-2 and TRBJ2-1. TRBV12-2 is a pseudogene. This CDR3 region has 16 residues. CDR3 in amino acids: CASRLAHRKSYNEQFF. As DNA, the CDR3 is TGTGCAAGTCGCTTAGCGCACCGGAAATCCTACAATGAGCAGTTCTTC.